This T cell receptor (beta chain) is from a study of lymphopenia after photon versus proton radiotherapy. A remark on this clone: What it binds is unknown.

The method was immunoSEQ multiplex PCR; TCRdb's version includes in-frame clones alone and lacks a portion of them. The sample holds about 17,000 clones; about 92% are singletons and the top ten take approximately 1.5%. The length of the CDR3 is 15 residues. The ends lost 4 bases at V and 6 bases at J; junction bases unmatched: 10. Germline V gives CDR1 LGHNA, CDR2 YSLEER. Points from the study as a whole: Relative stability marked proton patients; photon patients lost diversity and naive cells. Survival link was tested only in deceased patients; proton benefit remains a possibility.

This TCR was recovered from a woman aged 40-49 years with cholangiocarcinoma. The chain has TRBV4-3 and TRBJ2-7; 9 bases map to TRBD2. The material was peripheral blood, obtained from a patient treated with photon-based radiotherapy. For the CDR3, the DNA is TGCGCCAGCAGCCCGGAGGGTAGCGGGAGTGGCGAGCAGTACTTC. It yields the protein CASSPEGSGSGEQYF.